Listed below are T cell receptor beta chains from one sample, sequenced in a study of a mutant IDH1 vaccine in newly diagnosed glioma. Some clones are missing from TCRdb's copy, which holds only in-frame ones; the method was immunoSEQ multiplex PCR. The table shows about 35,000 clones, with more than 85% occurring only once. The sample consisted of PBMCs, taken from a glioma patient treated with radiotherapy, temozolomide or both. Receptor source: a woman aged 40 to 50 with glioma. The CDR3 runs from the conserved cysteine through the conserved F or W. The D gene is left open where the match is weak. Size is omitted from some rows. Given values are once, few, many or a class for expanded clones.

-	TRBV5-1	TRBJ2-5	-	CASSIGPKETQYF	TGCGCCAGCAGCATCGGGCCCAAAGAGACCCAGTACTTC
-	TRBV15	TRBJ2-2	-	CATSRVGGWNTGELFF	TGTGCCACCAGCAGAGTAGGCGGCTGGAACACCGGGGAGCTGTTTTTT
-	TRBV19	TRBJ2-3	-	CASSKGLVGQDTQYF	TGTGCCAGTAGTAAAGGACTAGTGGGACAAGATACGCAGTATTTT
few	TRBV6-5	TRBJ2-3	TRBD1	CASSRDRGTDTQYF	TGTGCCAGCAGCCGGGACAGGGGGACAGATACGCAGTATTTT
-	TRBV18	TRBJ2-3	TRBD2	CASSPLPLAGEGRTDTQYF	TGTGCCAGCTCACCACTCCCATTAGCGGGAGAGGGGAGGACAGATACGCAGTATTTT
-	TRBV2	TRBJ2-7	-	CASKGGTYEQYF	TGTGCCAGCAAGGGGGGAACCTACGAGCAGTACTTC
-	TRBV2	TRBJ1-1	-	CASSERGGGRTEAFF	TGTGCCAGCAGTGAACGAGGGGGAGGTCGCACTGAAGCTTTCTTT
few	TRBV30	TRBJ2-7	TRBD2	CAWSVGQRGFFYEQYF	TGTGCCTGGAGTGTGGGCCAGCGGGGTTTTTTCTACGAGCAGTACTTC
-	TRBV19	TRBJ2-2	-	CASSPRTNTGELFF	TGTGCCAGTAGTCCACGTACAAACACCGGGGAGCTGTTTTTT
-	TRBV6-6	TRBJ1-2	-	CASTMGYYGYTF	TGTGCCAGCACGATGGGGTACTATGGCTACACCTTC
once	TRBV18	TRBJ2-7	TRBD2	CASSFAGGGAYEQYF	TGTGCCAGCTCATTCGCGGGAGGAGGGGCCTACGAGCAGTACTTC
-	TRBV6-5	TRBJ1-4	TRBD1	CASSPRGRTEKLFF	TGTGCCAGCAGTCCCAGGGGGCGCACTGAAAAACTGTTTTTT
once	TRBV5-4	TRBJ2-5	TRBD2	CASSLERGGETQYF	TGTGCCAGCAGCTTGGAACGGGGGGGGGAGACCCAGTACTTC
-	TRBV18	TRBJ2-5	-	CASSPAFLETQYF	TGTGCCAGCTCACCAGCATTTCTGGAGACCCAGTACTTC
-	TRBV4-1	TRBJ1-6	TRBD1	CASSQDGGRGLSYNSPLHF	TGCGCCAGCAGCCAAGATGGGGGGAGGGGGCTAAGCTATAATTCACCCCTCCACTTT
-	TRBV5-4	TRBJ2-5	-	CASSLGGWSQETQYF	TGTGCCAGCAGCTTGGGGGGGTGGAGCCAAGAGACCCAGTACTTC
-	TRBV6-1	TRBJ1-6	TRBD1	CASGGQSYSPLHF	TGTGCCAGCGGGGGACAGTCCTATTCACCCCTCCACTTT
-	TRBV4-1	TRBJ1-1	-	CASSHGSGAEAFF	TGCGCCAGCAGCCATGGGAGTGGGGCTGAAGCTTTCTTT
once	TRBV6-5	TRBJ1-2	TRBD1	CASSPGQGGYGYTF	TGTGCCAGCAGTCCGGGACAGGGCGGCTATGGCTACACCTTC
-	TRBV27	TRBJ1-5	-	CASSSRTGQPQHF	TGTGCCAGCAGTTCCCGGACGGGACAGCCCCAGCATTTT
-	TRBV10-3	TRBJ1-2	-	CATRQNLNYGYTF	TGTGCCACGAGACAGAACTTAAACTATGGCTACACCTTC
once	TRBV6-5	TRBJ2-7	-	CASRRALAHEQYF	TGTGCCAGCAGGCGAGCCCTAGCCCACGAGCAGTACTTC
-	TRBV6-5	TRBJ2-7	-	CASSATHRVYEQYF	TGTGCCAGCAGTGCGACCCACAGGGTTTACGAGCAGTACTTC
-	TRBV7-8	TRBJ2-7	TRBD2	CASSRDPTSGYYEQYF	TGTGCCAGCAGCCGAGACCCTACTAGCGGTTACTACGAGCAGTACTTC